This TCR beta chain was retrieved from a study of blood T cell repertoires in COVID-19. The wider study: Samples of COVID-19 (acute and convalescent) were obtained from the United States, Italy and Spain. The analysed material was cDNA or gDNA that came from T cells, B-cell-depleted T cells, or PBMCs.

TCRdb's copy holds only in-frame clones and misses some; the assay was immunoSEQ multiplex PCR. The sample has 130,000 to 150,000 clones, around 83% seen once. The V gene's germline CDR1 is KGHDR and CDR2 SFDVKD. This CDR3 comprises 16 residues. V lost 7 bases to trimming and J lost 7 bases, with 25 bases between them. This clone was counted once. This chain connects TRBV24-1 to TRBJ2-7; TRBD1 is a possible D gene (6 bases). The specimen sequenced was peripheral blood. The sequence was collected from a woman older than 75 with acute or convalescent COVID-19. Here the CDR3 reads CATSTSTGRADKEQYF. CDR3 DNA sequence: TGTGCCACCAGCACATCAACAGGGCGGGCAGATAAGGAGCAGTACTTC.